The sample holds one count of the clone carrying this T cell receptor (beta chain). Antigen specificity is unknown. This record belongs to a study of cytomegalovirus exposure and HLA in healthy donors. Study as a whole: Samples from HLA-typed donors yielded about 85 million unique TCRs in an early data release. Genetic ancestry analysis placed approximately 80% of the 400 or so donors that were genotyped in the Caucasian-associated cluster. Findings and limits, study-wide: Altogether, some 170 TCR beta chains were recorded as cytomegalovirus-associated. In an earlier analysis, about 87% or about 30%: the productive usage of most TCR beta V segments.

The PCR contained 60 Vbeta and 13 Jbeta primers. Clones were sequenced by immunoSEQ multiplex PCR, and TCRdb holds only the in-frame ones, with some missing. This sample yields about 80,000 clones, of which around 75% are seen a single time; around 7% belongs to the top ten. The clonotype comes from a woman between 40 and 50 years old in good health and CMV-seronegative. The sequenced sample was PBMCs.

In DNA, the CDR3 is TGTGCCAGCAGCTCCCCGGGGGGCATCCCAGATACGCAGTATTTT. The encoded protein is CASSSPGGIPDTQYF. V gene TRBV7-9 combines with J gene TRBJ2-3; D might be TRBD2 (7 bases). V lost 4 bases and J lost 4, with 15 bases in between. The CDR3 has 15 amino acids. Germline loops: CDR1 SEHNR, CDR2 FQNEAQ (reference sequence).